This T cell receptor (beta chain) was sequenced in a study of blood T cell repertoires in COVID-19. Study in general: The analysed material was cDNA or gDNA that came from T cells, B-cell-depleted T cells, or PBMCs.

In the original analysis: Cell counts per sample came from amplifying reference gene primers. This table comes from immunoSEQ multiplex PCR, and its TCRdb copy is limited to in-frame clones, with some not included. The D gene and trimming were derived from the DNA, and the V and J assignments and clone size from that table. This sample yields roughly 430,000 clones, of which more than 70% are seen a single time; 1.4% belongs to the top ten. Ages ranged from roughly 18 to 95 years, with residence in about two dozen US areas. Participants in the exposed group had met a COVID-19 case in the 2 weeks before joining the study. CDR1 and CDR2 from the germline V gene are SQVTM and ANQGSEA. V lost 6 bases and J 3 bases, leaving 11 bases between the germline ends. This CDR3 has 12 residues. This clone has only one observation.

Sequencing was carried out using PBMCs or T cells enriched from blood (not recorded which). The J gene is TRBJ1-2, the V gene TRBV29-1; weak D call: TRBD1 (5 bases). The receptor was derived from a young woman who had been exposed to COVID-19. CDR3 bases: TGCAGCGTCCCCGGGGGAGACTATGGCTACACCTTC. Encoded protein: CSVPGGDYGYTF.